The clone carrying this T cell receptor (beta chain) came up a few times. Its antigen remains unidentified. V trimming: 8 bases; J trimming: 5 bases; junction bases outside the gene matches: 9. This CDR3 has 15 amino acids. The germline V gene has CDR1 MNHEY and CDR2 SMNVEV (reference sequence). The PCR had 60 Vbeta and 13 Jbeta primers. Only in-frame clones appear in the TCRdb table, and some are missing; sequencing was by immunoSEQ multiplex PCR. The sample consists of about 140,000 clones, roughly 66% of them appearing once. This entry comes from a study of cytomegalovirus exposure and HLA in healthy donors. Study-wide points: Reports described diagnosis of cytomegalovirus status by the classifier as highly specific and sensitive. One variant, a missense change in DCLRE1C, was linked in a later analysis to TCR beta V- and J-gene trimming.

The rearrangement joins TRBV27 to TRBJ2-2; 9 bases line up with TRBD1. The material sequenced was PBMCs. The receptor was derived from an older woman in good health and CMV-seronegative. The CDR3 DNA reads TGTGCCAGCTCTCGTAACAGGGGGCGGACCGGGGAGCTGTTTTTT. Amino acids: CASSRNRGRTGELFF.